This T cell receptor (beta chain) was sequenced in a study of CD8 T cells in Susac syndrome. As to this clonotype: The antigen remains unidentified.

V gave up 7 bases and J gave up 7 bases, with 11 bases separating them. Germline V lookup: CDR1 LNHDA, CDR2 SQIVND (reference sequence). This CDR3 region has 12 residues. Reverse transcription of roughly 0.45 to 1 ug RNA used random hexamers. MiXCR, run by TCRdb on the immunoSEQ multiplex PCR reads, gives a single entry per CDR3 protein. The sample shows tens of thousands of distinct CDR3 sequences, roughly 90% of them seen only once. Findings and caveats of the study: The relatively small number of individuals in the TCR sequencing and HLA analysis was acknowledged by the study.

CD8+ and CD4+ T cells were negatively isolated; TEMRA cells were FACS-enriched. The receptor comes from a human donor with multiple sclerosis. The chain combines TRBV19 with TRBJ2-1; TRBD2 is a possible D gene (6 bases). Sequencing was done on a sample of CD8+ T cells from PBMCs. CDR3 coding DNA: TGTGCCAGTACCCGGGGGTTTAATGAGCAGTTCTTC. As protein: CASTRGFNEQFF.